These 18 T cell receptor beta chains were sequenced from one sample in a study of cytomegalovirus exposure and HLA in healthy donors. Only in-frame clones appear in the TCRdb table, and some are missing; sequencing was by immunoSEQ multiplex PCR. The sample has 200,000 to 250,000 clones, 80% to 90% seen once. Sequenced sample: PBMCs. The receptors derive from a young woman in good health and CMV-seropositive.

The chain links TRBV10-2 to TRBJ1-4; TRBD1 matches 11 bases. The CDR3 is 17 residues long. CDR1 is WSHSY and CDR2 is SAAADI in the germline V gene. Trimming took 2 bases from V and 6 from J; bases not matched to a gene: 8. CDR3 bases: TGCGCCAGCAGTGAGAGGACAGGGGGCGGTCGGGATGAAAAACTGTTTTTT. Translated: CASSERTGGGRDEKLFF.

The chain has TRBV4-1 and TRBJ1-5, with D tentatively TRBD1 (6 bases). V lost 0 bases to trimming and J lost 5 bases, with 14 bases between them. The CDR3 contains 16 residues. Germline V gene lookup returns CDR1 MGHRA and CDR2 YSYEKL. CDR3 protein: CASSQDQGQLYQPQHF. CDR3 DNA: TGCGCCAGCAGCCAAGATCAAGGACAGCTTTATCAGCCCCAGCATTTT.

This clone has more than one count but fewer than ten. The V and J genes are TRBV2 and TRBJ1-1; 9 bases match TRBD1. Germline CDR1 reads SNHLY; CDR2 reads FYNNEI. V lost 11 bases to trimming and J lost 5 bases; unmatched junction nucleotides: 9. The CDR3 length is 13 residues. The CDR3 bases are TGTGCCGGACAGGACAGGGGACGGACTGAAGCTTTCTTT. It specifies CAGQDRGRTEAFF.

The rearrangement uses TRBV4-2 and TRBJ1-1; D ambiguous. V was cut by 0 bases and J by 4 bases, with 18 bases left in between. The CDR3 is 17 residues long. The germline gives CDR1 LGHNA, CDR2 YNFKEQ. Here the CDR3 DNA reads TGTGCCAGCAGCCAAGAGGGCGGGTTCGTGAGCGGCACTGAAGCTTTCTTT. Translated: CASSQEGGFVSGTEAFF.

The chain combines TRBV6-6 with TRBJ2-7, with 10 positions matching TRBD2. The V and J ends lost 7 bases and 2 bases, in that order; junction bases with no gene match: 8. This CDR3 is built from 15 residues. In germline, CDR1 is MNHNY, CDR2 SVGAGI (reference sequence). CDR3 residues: CASTPVAGGTYEQYF. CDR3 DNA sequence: TGTGCCAGCACCCCCGTAGCGGGAGGAACCTACGAGCAGTACTTC.

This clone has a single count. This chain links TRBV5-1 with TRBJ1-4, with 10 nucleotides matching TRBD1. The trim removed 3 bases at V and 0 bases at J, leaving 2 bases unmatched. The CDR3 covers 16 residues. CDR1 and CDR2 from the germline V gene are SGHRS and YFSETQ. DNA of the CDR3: TGCGCCAGCAGCTCCGGACAGGGGGCAACTAATGAAAAACTGTTTTTT. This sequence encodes CASSSGQGATNEKLFF.

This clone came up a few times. CDR3 loop: CAWSGYRRRDNEKLFF. The CDR3 DNA reads as TGTGCCTGGAGTGGATACAGGCGTAGGGATAATGAAAAACTGTTTTTT. The chain links TRBV30 to TRBJ1-4; TRBD1 is a possible D gene (5 bases). The CDR3 runs to 16 residues. CDR1 is GTSNPN, CDR2 SVGIG, per germline (reference sequence). Trimming stripped 1 base from V and 4 bases from J, with 16 bases between.

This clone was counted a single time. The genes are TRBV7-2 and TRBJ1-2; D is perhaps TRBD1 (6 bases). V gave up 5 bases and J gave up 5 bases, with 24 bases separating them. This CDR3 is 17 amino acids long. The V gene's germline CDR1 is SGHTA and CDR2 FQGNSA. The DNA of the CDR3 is TGTGCCAGCAGCAGGGGGATCTCCGGGGGGGACCATTATGGCTACACCTTC. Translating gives CASSRGISGGDHYGYTF.

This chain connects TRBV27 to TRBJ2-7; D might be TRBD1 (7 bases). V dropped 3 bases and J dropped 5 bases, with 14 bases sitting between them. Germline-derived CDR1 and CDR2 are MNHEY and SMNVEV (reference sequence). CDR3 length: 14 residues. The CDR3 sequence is CASSFRQGGDEQYF. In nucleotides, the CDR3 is TGTGCCAGCAGTTTTCGTCAGGGGGGAGACGAGCAGTACTTC.

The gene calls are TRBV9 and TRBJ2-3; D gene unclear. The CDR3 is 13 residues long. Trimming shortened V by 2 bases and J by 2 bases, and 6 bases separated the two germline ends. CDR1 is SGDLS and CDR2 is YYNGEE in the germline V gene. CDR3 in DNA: TGTGCCAGCAGCGTCTATTTCACAGATACGCAGTATTTT. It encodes CASSVYFTDTQYF.

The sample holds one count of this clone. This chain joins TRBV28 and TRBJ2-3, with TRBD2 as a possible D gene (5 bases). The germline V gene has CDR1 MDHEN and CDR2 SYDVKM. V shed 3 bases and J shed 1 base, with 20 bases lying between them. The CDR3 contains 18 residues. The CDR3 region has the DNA TGTGCCAGCAGTTTTAGGACTTGGGAACGACCGGGCACAGATACGCAGTATTTT. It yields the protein CASSFRTWERPGTDTQYF.

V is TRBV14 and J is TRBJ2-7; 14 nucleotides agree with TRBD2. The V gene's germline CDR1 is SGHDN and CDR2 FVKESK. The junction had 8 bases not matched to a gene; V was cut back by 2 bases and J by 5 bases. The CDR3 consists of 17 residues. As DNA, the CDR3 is TGTGCCAGCAGCCAACATGGACTAGCGGGAGGTCGAGACGAGCAGTACTTC. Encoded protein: CASSQHGLAGGRDEQYF. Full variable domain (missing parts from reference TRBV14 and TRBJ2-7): EAGVTQFPSHSVIEKGQTVTLRCDPISGHDNLYWYRRVMGKEIKFLLHFVKESKQDESGMPNNRFLAERTGGTYSTLKVQPAELEDSGVYFCASSQHGLAGGRDEQYFGPGTRLTVT.

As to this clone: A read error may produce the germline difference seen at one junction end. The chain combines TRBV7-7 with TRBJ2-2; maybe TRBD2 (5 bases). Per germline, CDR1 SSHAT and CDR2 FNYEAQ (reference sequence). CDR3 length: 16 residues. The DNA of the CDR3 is TGTGCTAGCAGCTTAGTAGGACTGCAGAACACCGGGGAGCTGTTTTTT. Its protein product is CASSLVGLQNTGELFF.

CDR3 sequence: CASSYSAGRSNQPQHF. The CDR3 DNA follows: TGTGCCAGCAGTTACTCGGCAGGGCGTAGCAATCAGCCCCAGCATTTT. This rearrangement joins TRBV6-6 to TRBJ1-5; possibly TRBD1 for D (5 bases). The CDR3 loop spans 16 amino acids. In germline, CDR1 is MNHNY, CDR2 SVGAGI (reference sequence). V was shortened by 0 bases and J by 0 bases, with 9 bases between the two germline ends.

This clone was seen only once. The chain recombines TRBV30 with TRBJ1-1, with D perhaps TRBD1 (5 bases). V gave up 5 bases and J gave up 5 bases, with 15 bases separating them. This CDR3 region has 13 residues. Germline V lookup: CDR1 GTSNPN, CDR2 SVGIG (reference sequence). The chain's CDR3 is CAWGQGGKTEAFF. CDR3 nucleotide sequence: TGTGCCTGGGGTCAGGGAGGAAAAACTGAAGCTTTCTTT.

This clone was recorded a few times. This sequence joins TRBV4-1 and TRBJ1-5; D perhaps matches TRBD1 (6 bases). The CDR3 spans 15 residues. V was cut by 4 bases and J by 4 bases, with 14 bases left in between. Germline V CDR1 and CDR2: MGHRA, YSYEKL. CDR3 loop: CASSPWTVANQPQHF. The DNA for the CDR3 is TGCGCCAGCAGCCCGTGGACAGTAGCTAATCAGCCCCAGCATTTT.

In nucleotides, the CDR3 is TGTGCCAGCAGCTTTACGGGACAGAGAAACACCATATATTTT. Protein: CASSFTGQRNTIYF. J is TRBJ1-3 and V is TRBV5-6, with TRBD1 identical over 7 bases. Germline V gives CDR1 SGHDT, CDR2 YYEEEE. The CDR3 spans 14 residues. V lost 2 bases, J lost 5 bases, and 4 bases stayed unmatched.

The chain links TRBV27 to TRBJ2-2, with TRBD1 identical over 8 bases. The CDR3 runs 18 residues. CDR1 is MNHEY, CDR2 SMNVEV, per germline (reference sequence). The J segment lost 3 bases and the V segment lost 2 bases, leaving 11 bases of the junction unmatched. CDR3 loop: CASSLVVGGRGHTGELFF. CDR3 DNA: TGTGCCAGCAGTTTAGTTGTGGGTGGCAGGGGGCACACCGGGGAGCTGTTTTTT.